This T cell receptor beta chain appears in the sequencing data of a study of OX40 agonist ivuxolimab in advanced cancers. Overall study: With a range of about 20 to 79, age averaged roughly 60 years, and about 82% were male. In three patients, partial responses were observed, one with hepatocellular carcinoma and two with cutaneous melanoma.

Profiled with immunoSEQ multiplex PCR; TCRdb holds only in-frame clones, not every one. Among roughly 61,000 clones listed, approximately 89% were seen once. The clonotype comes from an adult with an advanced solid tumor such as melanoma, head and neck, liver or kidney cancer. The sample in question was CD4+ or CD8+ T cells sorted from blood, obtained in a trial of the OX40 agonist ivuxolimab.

The CDR3 bases are TGTGCCAGCAGTTTACCCCTCGGAGGGCCAAATCACGAGCAGTACTTC. Translated: CASSLPLGGPNHEQYF. The chain is built from TRBV28 and TRBJ2-7; perhaps TRBD2 as D (6 bases). The V end was cut by 2 bases, the J end by 5 bases, with 19 bases between. This CDR3 is 16 amino acids long. CDR1 is MDHEN and CDR2 is SYDVKM in the germline V gene.